The 24 T cell receptor beta chains given below trace back to one sample, sequenced in a study of tumor and adjacent non-tumor tissue in lung cancer. A modified ARM-PCR protocol with three rounds of nested PCR amplified TCRbeta. TCRdb re-analysed the multiplex PCR reads in MiXCR, keeping a single row per CDR3 protein. The sample lists more than 85,000 distinct CDR3 sequences; 62% were seen once. RNA was extracted from bulk tissue without any cell sorting. This non-tumor lung sample came from over 3 cm beyond the tumor edge. The specimen was distant non-tumor lung tissue. Every receptor here comes from a man aged 60 to 69 with non-small cell lung cancer.

This clonotype was seen once. Being one base from a much bigger clone, this may be a read error. The gene calls are TRBV20-1 and TRBJ2-3; possibly TRBD1 or TRBD2 for D (6 bases each). The germline gives CDR1 DFQATT, CDR2 SNEGSKA (reference sequence). V was cut by 6 bases and J by 7 bases, with 14 bases left in between. The CDR3 is made up of 12 amino acids. The CDR3 here is CSAAGEAYTQYF. The CDR3 DNA reads as TGCAGTGCGGCAGGGGAGGCATATACGCAGTATTTT.

With regard to this clonotype: This could be a read error, since a much larger clone is one nucleotide away. The V call is TRBV4-1, the J call TRBJ1-1, with D unclear. CDR3 length equals 14 residues. Germline-derived CDR1 and CDR2 are MGHRA and YSYEKL. CDR3 region: CVSSQILGGTEAFF. As DNA, the CDR3 is TGCGTCAGCAGCCAAATCTTGGGCGGCACTGAAGCTTTCTTT.

Worth noting for this clonotype: The CDR3 end shows no conserved phenylalanine or tryptophan, and so a read error is likely. V is TRBV12-3 or TRBV12-4 and J is TRBJ2-3; no definite D call. Between the trimmed V and J ends, which lost 2 bases and 4 bases, there was a span of 16 bases. CDR3 length equals 16 residues. CDR3 DNA sequence: TGTGCCAGCAGTTTACGATTAGCTGGAGTATCAGATACGCAGTATTTA. The encoded protein is CASSLRLAGVSDTQYL.

With respect to this clonotype: A junction boundary mismatches the germline segment, possibly from a read error. The chain is built from TRBV2 and TRBJ2-2; D could derive from TRBD1 or TRBD2 (6 bases each). There are 15 residues in the CDR3. Germline assignment: CDR1 SNHLY and CDR2 FYNNEI. The chain's CDR3 is CASSEDFGGPGELLF. DNA for the CDR3: TGTGCCAGCAGCGAAGATTTCGGGGGCCCCGGGGAGTTGTTATTT.

There are a few counts of this clonotype. A read error may explain this, as a much larger clone is one base away. J is TRBJ1-2 and V is TRBV6-1; 7 bases fit TRBD1. From germline, CDR1 is MNHNS and CDR2 SASEGT. The CDR3 spans 14 residues. The CDR3 nucleotides read TGTGCCCTCCTCTTACAGGGGACTGCCTTTGGCTACGCCTTC. It is translated as CALLLQGTAFGYAF.

This clonotype was recorded only once. CDR3 amino acids: CASRPGAGVTDTQYF. DNA of the CDR3: TGTGCCAGCAGACCCGGGGCGGGAGTAACAGATACGCAGTATTTT. The V and J genes are TRBV7-9 and TRBJ2-3, with 7 positions matching TRBD2. Trimming cost V 6 bases and J 3 bases; bases outside gene matches: 9. The CDR3 is 15 amino acids. Germline CDR1 reads SEHNR; CDR2 reads FQNEAQ (reference sequence).

This clonotype was recorded many times. The chain carries TRBV12-3 or TRBV12-4 and TRBJ1-1; the D gene is possibly TRBD1 (5 bases). V dropped 5 bases and J dropped 3 bases, with 13 bases sitting between them. This CDR3 contains 14 residues. CDR3 sequence (DNA): TGTGCCAGCAGTCCCCGGAGGGGAGACACTGAAGCTTTCTTT. As protein: CASSPRRGDTEAFF.

Comment on this clonotype: A junction end diverges from the germline sequence, so it may reflect a read error. The chain has TRBV10-1 and TRBJ2-3; 8 nucleotides match TRBD2. The CDR3 loop spans 15 amino acids. CDR1 and CDR2 from the germline V gene are WNHNN and SYGVQD (reference sequence). CDR3 DNA: TGCGCCAGTAGTGATCAGCGGGGGTACACAGATACGCAGTTTTTT. Amino acid sequence: CASSDQRGYTDTQFF.

Notes on this clonotype: Compared with germline, one end of the junction differs, possibly owing to a read error. The chain uses TRBV28 and TRBJ2-2; maybe TRBD2 (5 bases). The CDR3 is 14 amino acids. Germline-derived CDR1 and CDR2 are MDHEN and SYDVKM. CDR3 DNA sequence: TGTGCCAGCATAGGGATACTCAACACCGGGGAGCTGGTTTTT. This encodes CASIGILNTGELVF.

This clonotype was seen a single time. Lacking the conserved final phenylalanine or tryptophan, this CDR3 likely reflects a read error. The rearrangement joins TRBV11-2 to TRBJ1-5; D remains unclear. The CDR3 sequence is 13 residues long. Trimming removed 5 bases from V and 5 bases from J, with 10 bases in between. Germline V gene lookup returns CDR1 SGHAT and CDR2 FQNNGV. CDR3 in amino acids: CASSLKGDQPQHS. The CDR3, as DNA: TGTGCCAGCAGCCTAAAAGGTGATCAGCCCCAGCATTCT.

This clonotype was seen a single time. V and J are TRBV12-3 or TRBV12-4 and TRBJ2-5; no reliable D call. The CDR3 is made up of 12 amino acids. Trimming shortened V by 6 bases and J by 7 bases, and 12 bases separated the two germline ends. The CDR3 reads CASSSAQWTQYF. For the CDR3, the DNA is TGTGCCAGCAGCTCAGCCCAGTGGACCCAGTACTTC.

Comment on this clonotype: The final CDR3 position lacks the conserved phenylalanine or tryptophan, pointing to a likely read error. It is unclear where the CDR3 begins or ends on the DNA, so no DNA is shown, and the CDR3 is as TCRdb lists it. The chain uses TRBV21-1 and TRBJ1-2. TRBV21-1 is recorded as a pseudogene. The CDR3 region is 16 residues in length, termini included. The CDR3 reads CASNPRAPRENYDYTV.

The chain links TRBV12-3 or TRBV12-4 to TRBJ2-7, with D maybe TRBD1 (6 bases). This CDR3 has 13 residues. Trimming removed 7 bases at V and 0 bases at J, with 10 bases between. The DNA of the CDR3 is TGTGCCAGCAATGGGGGCAGCTCCTACGAGCAGTACTTC. Translation: CASNGGSSYEQYF.

This chain links TRBV2 with TRBJ1-5, with 11 bases aligning to TRBD1. The CDR3 totals 14 residues. V gave up 7 bases and J gave up 7 bases; unmatched junction bases: 6. From germline, CDR1 is SNHLY and CDR2 FYNNEI. The CDR3 DNA reads TGTGCCAGCATGGGGACAGGGGGGGAACAGCCCCAGCATTTT. It encodes CASMGTGGEQPQHF. The full variable domain, rest sourced from reference TRBV2 and TRBJ1-5, is EPEVTQTPSHQVTQMGQEVILRCVPISNHLYFYWYRQILGQKVEFLVSFYNNEISEKSEIFDDQFSVERPDGSNFTLKIRSTKLEDSAMYFCASMGTGGEQPQHFGDGTRLSIL.

The V gene is TRBV6-1, the J gene TRBJ2-3; 8 nucleotides line up with TRBD2. Germline V gives CDR1 MNHNS, CDR2 SASEGT. The CDR3 has 14 amino acids. Trimming removed 1 base from V and 11 bases from J; junction bases left unmatched: 8. CDR3 nucleotides: TGTGCCAGCAGTGAAGGCGGGGGGTCGAATATGCAGTATTTT. Translating it yields CASSEGGGSNMQYF.

A few counts support this clonotype. The gene calls are TRBV30 and TRBJ1-6; D perhaps matches TRBD1 (6 bases). V lost 1 base, J lost 14 bases, and 12 bases lay in between. The CDR3 runs to 12 residues. The germline CDR1 and CDR2 sequences are GTSNPN and SVGIG (reference sequence). Here the CDR3 reads CAWSAGGGTLHF. For the CDR3, the DNA is TGTGCCTGGAGTGCCGGGGGGGGCACCCTCCACTTT.

In this sample, this clonotype turned up once. One end of the junction fails to match germline, which may point to a read error. The CDR3 bases are TGCAGCGTTGATGGACTAGCGGGAGGGCTGGGCAATGAGCACTTCTTC. Translation: CSVDGLAGGLGNEHFF. The chain recombines TRBV29-1 with TRBJ2-1, with TRBD2 matching 15 bases. This CDR3 is built from 16 residues. The germline V gene encodes CDR1 SQVTM and CDR2 ANQGSEA.

This clonotype appeared many times. J is TRBJ2-2 and V is TRBV7-8, with D perhaps TRBD1 (6 bases). The V and J ends lost 5 bases and 5 bases respectively, with 9 bases between them. Germline values: CDR1 SGHVS, CDR2 FQNEAQ. The CDR3 has 13 residues. The chain's CDR3 is CASSPTGTGELFF. In DNA form, the CDR3 reads TGTGCCAGCAGCCCCACAGGGACCGGGGAGCTGTTTTTT.

Points on this clonotype: A much larger clone is a single base away; this may be a read error. The CDR3 protein is CTSSQAPGDTIYF. The CDR3, as DNA: TGCACCAGCAGCCAGGCTCCCGGGGACACCATATATTTT. The rearrangement links TRBV4-1 to TRBJ1-3; D is uncertain. The CDR3 consists of 13 residues. Germline CDR1 and CDR2: MGHRA and YSYEKL.

This clonotype was found many times. Here the CDR3 reads CSARAFNRVNTEAFF. The CDR3 DNA is TGCAGTGCTAGAGCCTTCAACAGGGTGAACACTGAAGCTTTCTTT. The chain employs TRBV20-1 and TRBJ1-1; D is perhaps TRBD1 (6 bases). This CDR3 comprises 15 residues. Germline CDR1 and CDR2: DFQATT and SNEGSKA (reference sequence). The V end was cut by 1 base, the J end by 0 bases, with 12 bases between.

This clonotype was seen a few times. One end of the junction varies from germline; a read error may be responsible. The chain is built from TRBV4-3 and TRBJ2-7; weak D call: TRBD2 (5 bases). This CDR3 spans 15 amino acids. Germline CDR1 reads LGHNA; CDR2 reads YSLEER. Here the CDR3 reads CASSQEVARGYERYF. The CDR3 DNA reads as TGCGCCAGCAGCCAAGAGGTAGCGCGAGGTTACGAGCGGTACTTC.

In the case of this clonotype: The germline gene is not matched at one end of the junction; a read error may be the cause. The V and J genes are TRBV4-3 and TRBJ2-2, with D maybe TRBD2 (5 bases). The V gene's germline CDR1 is LGHNA and CDR2 YSLEER. The CDR3 loop spans 17 amino acids. The DNA for the CDR3 is TGCGCCAGCAGCCAAGCGTTCGGCTGGAGGAGCACCGGGGAGCTGTATTTT. Its protein is CASSQAFGWRSTGELYF.

This clonotype was counted a single time. Sequence at one end of the junction differs from germline and may be a read error. This chain's CDR3 is CATTSAGGPHEQFF. The CDR3 DNA sequence: TGTGCCACCACTTCAGCGGGGGGGCCCCATGAACAGTTCTTC. This rearrangement joins TRBV24-1 to TRBJ2-1; 10 bases agree with TRBD2. This CDR3 has 14 residues. Germline CDR1 is KGHDR and CDR2 is SFDVKD.

A remark on this clonotype: Mismatch with germline at one junction end may stem from a read error. The chain links TRBV4-3 to TRBJ2-7; D not resolved. The CDR3 has 15 residues. Germline assignment: CDR1 LGHNA and CDR2 YSLEER. Here the CDR3 reads CASSQAQGPVYEQYF. In nucleotides, the CDR3 is TGCGCCAGTAGCCAAGCGCAAGGACCAGTCTACGAGCAGTACTTC.